Presented here are 3 T cell receptor beta chains from one specimen sequenced in a study of low-dose radiotherapy and immunotherapy resistance in tumors. Time point defined: before trial treatment. TRAV and TRBV primers primed cDNA for both TCRalpha and TCRbeta. The TCRs were subjected to amplification over about 19 PCR cycles employing a constant-region primer in conjunction with a V-primer adapter. TCRdb re-called the reads through MiXCR, storing one row per CDR3 protein. The sample includes about 60,000 distinct CDR3 sequences, approximately 25% seen only once; the top ten take 5.5% to 6.5%. Here the sequenced sample was PBMCs, taken before treatment. The source is a male donor with prostate cancer.

This clonotype was found once. The chain employs TRBV18 and TRBJ2-7; TRBD2 agrees at 8 bases. The CDR3 has 14 amino acids. The germline V gene encodes CDR1 KGHSH and CDR2 LQKENI. The V segment lost 3 bases and the J segment 3 bases; nucleotides outside the gene matches: 4. The CDR3, as DNA: TGTGCCAGCTCACCCGAGACTAGCGACTACGAGCAGTACTTC. This gives the protein CASSPETSDYEQYF. Variable domain in full (rest from reference TRBV18 and TRBJ2-7): NAGVMQNPRHLVRRRGQEARLRCSPMKGHSHVYWYRQLPEEGLKFMVYLQKENIIDESGMPKERFSAEFPKEGPSILRIQQVVRGDSAAYFCASSPETSDYEQYFGPGTRLTVT.

The sample holds many counts of this clonotype. This sequence joins TRBV20-1 and TRBJ2-6; D gene unclear. V lost 5 bases to trimming and J lost 0 bases, with 5 bases between them. CDR1 is DFQATT, CDR2 SNEGSKA, per germline (reference sequence). CDR3 length equals 13 residues. The CDR3 DNA is TGCAGTGCTCTCTACTCTGGGGCCAACGTCCTGACTTTC. Translated, it gives CSALYSGANVLTF.

This clonotype was seen ten or more times. The rearrangement joins TRBV11-2 to TRBJ2-1; 9 bases match TRBD1. Germline trimming cut 5 bases from V and 5 bases from J; bases unmatched to any gene: 10. The CDR3 spans 16 residues. Germline CDR1 and CDR2: SGHAT and FQNNGV. CDR3: CASSRGGTGYNNEQFF. Here the CDR3 DNA reads TGTGCCAGCAGCCGTGGCGGGACAGGGTATAACAATGAGCAGTTCTTC.